Listed below are T cell receptor beta chains from one sample, sequenced in a study of tumor-infiltrating lymphocytes in primary liver carcinoma. TCRdb itself ran the multiplex PCR reads through MiXCR, one entry per CDR3 protein. Altogether 50,000 to 70,000 distinct CDR3 sequences are present, about two thirds being singletons, with the ten largest covering roughly three fifths. Sequenced material: liver tumor tissue from sampling region 2. These receptors originate from a man between 35 and 55 years old with primary liver carcinoma and hepatitis B virus infection. The CDR3 runs from the conserved cysteine through the conserved F or W. A D gene is named only where the DNA matches it firmly. For some rows the clone size is stated as once, few or many, or as a class when expanded; others skip it.

clone_size	d_call	v_call	j_call	cdr3_nt	cdr3_aa
-	-	TRBV7-3	TRBJ2-3	TGTGCTAGAAGCTTAGGCGGACCCACAGATACGCAGTATTTT	CARSLGGPTDTQYF
-	-	TRBV6-6	TRBJ2-3	TGTGCCAACAGTTACCCCCTCACAGGGGGCAGCGGGAGTAGAACTAGCACAGGTACGCAGTATTTT	CANSYPLTGGSGSRTSTGTQYF
-	-	TRBV28	TRBJ2-1	TGTGCCGACAGCGCCTTGGAGGTCAATGAGCAGTTCTTC	CADSALEVNEQFF
-	-	TRBV6-2/TRBV6-3	TRBJ2-1	TGTGCCAGCAGCAAAACTAGGACATTAGGCAATGAGCAGTTCTTC	CASSKTRTLGNEQFF
-	TRBD1	TRBV11-2	TRBJ2-7	TGTGCCAGTAGCTTAGACTCAGGGGGCGAGCAGCACTTC	CASSLDSGGEQHF
-	TRBD2	TRBV12-3/TRBV12-4	TRBJ2-7	TGTGCCAGCAGCTTTGGACTAGTGGGAGTGTCCCACGAGCAGTACTTC	CASSFGLVGVSHEQYF
-	TRBD1	TRBV11-2	TRBJ2-7	TGTGCCAGCAATTCTCGACAGGGGGCTAGCGTGGAGCAGTACTTC	CASNSRQGASVEQYF
-	-	TRBV7-9	TRBJ2-2	TGTGCCAGCAGCGCCCGACAGTTCACCGGGGAGCTGTTTTTT	CASSARQFTGELFF
-	-	TRBV6-1	TRBJ2-1	TGTGCCGGCAGTGAAGCATGGGGGGCCTACAATGAGCAGTTCTTC	CAGSEAWGAYNEQFF
few	-	TRBV20-1	TRBJ2-5	TGCAGTGCTAGGCCAGGGCAAGAGACCCAGTACTTC	CSARPGQETQYF
-	TRBD2	TRBV11-1	TRBJ2-1	TGTGCCAGCACCCCTCCCCCTGTTAGCGGGTTTAGCTCCTACAATGAGCAGTTCTTC	CASTPPPVSGFSSYNEQFF
-	-	TRBV29-1	TRBJ2-7	TGCAGCGCGCAGGGGACGTCCTACGGGCAGTACTTC	CSAQGTSYGQYF
-	-	TRBV11-2	TRBJ2-5	TGTGCCTGCAGCCAAATTCCCGGTGGGGGGAAAGAGACCCAGTACTTC	CACSQIPGGGKETQYF
few	-	TRBV11-2	TRBJ1-2	TGTGCCAGTGGCCCGGGGGTTGGCTATGGCTACACCTTC	CASGPGVGYGYTF
-	-	TRBV6-5	TRBJ1-3	TGTGCCAGCAGGCCCAAAGTCTCTGGAAACACCATATATTTT	CASRPKVSGNTIYF
many	TRBD2	TRBV5-1	TRBJ2-7	TGCGCCAGCAGCTTGACTAGCGGGAGCTCCTACGAGCAGTACTTC	CASSLTSGSSYEQYF
-	-	TRBV6-2/TRBV6-3	TRBJ2-7	TGTGCCAGCAGTCACTCGAGGACAGCAGCCTACGAGCAGTATTTC	CASSHSRTAAYEQYF
-	-	TRBV7-8	TRBJ1-1	TGTGCCAGCTGTCCCAGAGGGAACACTGAAGCTTTCTTT	CASCPRGNTEAFF
many	TRBD2	TRBV4-2	TRBJ2-1	TGTGCCAGCAGCCAAGGTCGACTAGCGGGGGGTGAGCAGTTCTTC	CASSQGRLAGGEQFF
-	TRBD2	TRBV14	TRBJ2-1	TGTGCCAGCAGTGGCGTAGCGGGATGGGTAAACAAAGAGCAGTTCTTC	CASSGVAGWVNKEQFF
-	-	TRBV11-2	TRBJ2-3	TGTGACAGCAGCAATACCCAAGATACTCAGTATTTT	CDSSNTQDTQYF
-	-	TRBV6-2/TRBV6-3	TRBJ2-3	TGTGCCCTCAAAGCGACTTCACTCCTCACAGATACGCAGTATTTT	CALKATSLLTDTQYF
many	-	TRBV28	TRBJ1-1	TGTGCCAGCAGTTTACCGAGGGGCACTGAAGCTTTCTTT	CASSLPRGTEAFF
once	TRBD2	TRBV6-5	TRBJ2-7	TGTGCCAGCAGTCCTCGGGAGGGCCCGTACGAGCAGTACTTC	CASSPREGPYEQYF
large	-	TRBV10-3	TRBJ2-7	TGTGCCATCAGTGAAGCCGGGCAAGAGCAGTACTTC	CAISEAGQEQYF